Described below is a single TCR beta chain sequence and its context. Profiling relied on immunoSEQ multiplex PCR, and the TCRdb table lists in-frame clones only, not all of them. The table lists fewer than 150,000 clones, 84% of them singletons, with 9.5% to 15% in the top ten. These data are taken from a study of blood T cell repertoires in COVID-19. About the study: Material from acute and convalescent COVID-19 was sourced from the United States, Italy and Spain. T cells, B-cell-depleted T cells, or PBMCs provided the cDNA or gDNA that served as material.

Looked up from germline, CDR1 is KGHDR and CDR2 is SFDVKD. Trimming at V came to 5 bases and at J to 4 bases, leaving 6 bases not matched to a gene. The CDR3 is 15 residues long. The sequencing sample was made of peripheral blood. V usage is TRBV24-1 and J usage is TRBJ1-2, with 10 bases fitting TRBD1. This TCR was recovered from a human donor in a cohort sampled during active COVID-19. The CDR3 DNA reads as TGTGCCACCAGTGTGCGACAGGGGGCGATCTATGGCTACACCTTC. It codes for CATSVRQGAIYGYTF.